The T cell receptor beta chain under discussion was sequenced for a study of blood T cell repertoires in COVID-19. Study information: The samples span acute and convalescent COVID-19 from the United States, Italy and Spain.

This CDR3 comprises 15 residues. Unmatched junction bases numbered 5, after V lost 3 bases and J lost 4 bases. The germline V gene has CDR1 KGHDR and CDR2 SFDVKD. The sample holds one count of this clone. Methods used by the authors: Amplifying reference gene primers gave estimates of nucleated cell counts. Only in-frame clones appear in the TCRdb table, and some are missing; sequencing was by immunoSEQ multiplex PCR. V, J and clone size are those of that table, while D and trimming were read from the DNA. The data show 150,000 to 200,000 clones, roughly three quarters seen once. The sequenced material came from PBMCs or T cells enriched from blood (not recorded which). This TCR was recovered from a woman aged 45-65 years with acute COVID-19. The rearrangement joins TRBV24-1 to TRBJ2-5; 9 nucleotides line up with TRBD2. The DNA for the CDR3 is TGTGCCACCAGTGATGCAACTAGCGGGTTAGAGACCCAGTACTTC. It translates to CATSDATSGLETQYF.